Presented here are 28 T cell receptor beta chains from one specimen sequenced in a study of blood T cell repertoires in COVID-19. Assay: immunoSEQ multiplex PCR; the TCRdb copy retains only in-frame clones and omits some. Of about 52,000 clones detected, 90% appear once; the ten largest clones hold 2.5% to 4%. The sample taken for sequencing was peripheral blood. Receptors originate from a human donor in a cohort sampled during active COVID-19.

The V call is TRBV7-9, the J call TRBJ2-6, with D uncertain. The CDR3 length is 12 residues. Germline CDR1 SEHNR, CDR2 FQNEAQ (reference sequence). V lost 8 bases to trimming and J lost 0 bases, with 2 bases between them. CDR3 in DNA: TGTGCCAGCCGCTCTGGGGCCAACGTCCTGACTTTC. As protein: CASRSGANVLTF.

The chain uses TRBV5-1 and TRBJ1-2, with D unclear. Germline V gene lookup returns CDR1 SGHRS and CDR2 YFSETQ. Trimming left V 2 bases short and J 0 bases short, with 5 bases between. This CDR3 contains 13 residues. The CDR3 reads CASSFDTNYGYTF. In nucleotides, the CDR3 is TGCGCCAGCAGCTTTGACACTAACTATGGCTACACCTTC.

This chain joins TRBV9 and TRBJ2-7; D might be TRBD2 (5 bases). From germline, CDR1 is SGDLS and CDR2 YYNGEE. V was cut by 0 bases and J by 7 bases, with 11 bases left in between. This CDR3 spans 13 amino acids. Written as DNA, the CDR3 is TGTGCCAGCAGCGTAGGAGTGGGAGAAGAGCAGTACTTC. It translates to CASSVGVGEEQYF.

This clone appeared once. This rearrangement joins TRBV7-8 to TRBJ2-3; D is ambiguous. Germline lookup yields CDR1 SGHVS and CDR2 FQNEAQ. V lost 5 bases and J 5 bases, leaving 20 bases between the germline ends. The CDR3 extends over 16 amino acids. The CDR3 region has the DNA TGTGCCAGCAGCCTTCGAACAGCATTAGGTCAAGATACGCAGTATTTT. Translation gives CASSLRTALGQDTQYF.

The J gene is TRBJ2-5, the V gene TRBV5-6, with D maybe TRBD2 (5 bases). Germline values: CDR1 SGHDT, CDR2 YYEEEE. V lost 1 base, J lost 5 bases, and 6 bases lay in between. The CDR3 totals 12 residues. As DNA, the CDR3 is TGTGCCAGCAGCTTGCCGGGGGAGACCCAGTACTTC. Protein: CASSLPGETQYF.

The V call is TRBV1, the J call TRBJ1-2. TRBV1 is assigned pseudogene status. The CDR3 loop spans 15 amino acids. CDR3 protein: CTSSQEGGMCYGYTF. The DNA for the CDR3 is TGCACCAGCAGCCAAGAAGGCGGCATGTGTTATGGCTACACCTTC.

The chain combines TRBV19 with TRBJ1-2, with unresolved D. The CDR3 sequence is 17 residues long. Trimming pared 5 bases from V and 3 bases from J, leaving 22 bases between. Germline CDR1 reads LNHDA; CDR2 reads SQIVND (reference sequence). CDR3 bases: TGTGCCAGTAGTCCCCCGCTACGTACGAAGTTAGACTATGGCTACACCTTC. This codes for CASSPPLRTKLDYGYTF.

This chain uses TRBV5-6 with TRBJ2-5, with 7 bases fitting TRBD1. CDR1 SGHDT and CDR2 YYEEEE come from the germline V gene. The CDR3 covers 15 residues. V was clipped by 1 base and J by 4 bases; unmatched bases: 7. CDR3 sequence (DNA): TGTGCCAGCAGCTTGAGGGGGCGAGGGCGAGAGACCCAGTACTTC. As protein: CASSLRGRGRETQYF.

The chain combines TRBV5-4 with TRBJ2-2, with D possibly matching TRBD2 (6 bases). This CDR3 has 15 amino acids. V was trimmed by 2 bases and J by 1 base, leaving 9 bases between them. Germline-derived CDR1 and CDR2 are SGHNT and YYREEE (reference sequence). The CDR3 here is CASSLGLQNTGELFF. Written as DNA, the CDR3 is TGTGCCAGCAGCTTAGGACTACAGAACACCGGGGAGCTGTTTTTT.

The sample holds one count of this clone. This rearrangement joins TRBV19 to TRBJ2-7, with TRBD1 matching over 9 bases. Germline V CDR1 and CDR2: LNHDA, SQIVND (reference sequence). The CDR3 consists of 14 residues. After removal of 5 bases from V and 5 bases from J, the junction contained 7 bases not matched to a gene. Here the CDR3 reads CASSDRDRAHEQYF. CDR3 nucleotide sequence: TGTGCCAGTAGTGACCGGGACAGGGCCCACGAGCAGTACTTC.

The rearrangement joins TRBV24-1 to TRBJ1-1; 7 bases are shared with TRBD1. Germline V gives CDR1 KGHDR, CDR2 SFDVKD. The J segment lost 3 bases and the V segment lost 6 bases, leaving 15 bases of the junction unmatched. The CDR3 runs to 17 residues. This chain's CDR3 is CATSPGRGPGRYTEAFF. DNA for the CDR3: TGTGCCACCAGTCCGGGAAGGGGGCCCGGTAGATACACTGAAGCTTTCTTT.

The chain employs TRBV7-9 and TRBJ1-2; D is possibly TRBD1 (5 bases). CDR3 length equals 14 residues. Trimming removed 7 bases at V and 4 bases at J, with 16 bases between. Germline V lookup: CDR1 SEHNR, CDR2 FQNEAQ (reference sequence). The CDR3 DNA reads as TGTGCCAGCACCCGGGACTCCTTCGGCTATGGCTACACCTTC. The encoded protein is CASTRDSFGYGYTF.

The V call is TRBV18, the J call TRBJ1-6, with 9 nucleotides matching TRBD1. V trimming: 0 bases; J trimming: 9 bases; junction bases outside the gene matches: 3. The CDR3 totals 15 residues. Germline V gives CDR1 KGHSH, CDR2 LQKENI. CDR3 sequence: CASSPPGQGGSPLHF. CDR3 sequence (DNA): TGTGCCAGCTCACCACCGGGACAGGGAGGTTCACCCCTCCACTTT.

The V call is TRBV2, the J call TRBJ2-1; 8 nucleotides align to TRBD2. CDR1 SNHLY and CDR2 FYNNEI come from the germline V gene. Losses at the gene ends were 2 bases for V and 0 bases for J; bases not matched to a gene: 0. The CDR3 has 15 amino acids. CDR3 amino acids: CASSELAGSYNEQFF. Here the CDR3 DNA reads TGTGCCAGCAGTGAACTAGCGGGCTCCTACAATGAGCAGTTCTTC.

V gene TRBV7-6 combines with J gene TRBJ2-1; D ambiguous. Germline CDR1 and CDR2: SGHVS and FNYEAQ. This CDR3 has 13 residues. The germline V and J ends were trimmed by 1 base and 5 bases, with 6 bases remaining between them. This CDR3 reads CASSLVRNNEQFF. The CDR3 region has the DNA TGTGCCAGCAGCTTAGTTCGTAACAATGAGCAGTTCTTC.

This rearrangement joins TRBV19 to TRBJ2-7; TRBD1 matches at 8 bases. Germline CDR1 reads LNHDA; CDR2 reads SQIVND (reference sequence). CDR3 length: 16 residues. Losses at the gene ends were 6 bases for V and 7 bases for J; bases not matched to a gene: 17. The DNA for the CDR3 is TGTGCCAGTAGCAAAACCGACAGGGGTCCGGAAAGGGAGCAGTACTTC. It is translated as CASSKTDRGPEREQYF.

CDR3 amino acids: CASSLHSTPPETQYF. The CDR3 DNA sequence: TGTGCCAGCAGCTTACACAGCACACCCCCGGAGACCCAGTACTTC. The rearrangement uses TRBV7-8 and TRBJ2-5; D is undetermined. The length of the CDR3 is 15 residues. Germline-derived CDR1 and CDR2 are SGHVS and FQNEAQ. V lost 2 bases, J lost 5 bases, and 15 bases lay in between.

The chain carries TRBV7-3 and TRBJ1-3; 7 nucleotides match TRBD1. With V trimmed by 0 bases and J by 3 bases, 2 bases remained unmatched. The CDR3 contains 15 residues. Germline CDR1 and CDR2: SGHTA and FQGTGA. CDR3 sequence reads: CASSLTGGGGNTIYF. The CDR3 nucleotides are TGTGCCAGCAGCTTAACAGGGGGCGGTGGAAACACCATATATTTT.

The gene calls are TRBV7-2 and TRBJ2-5; D unclear. Trimming left V 2 bases short and J 5 bases short, with 6 bases between. The CDR3 contains 12 residues. Germline assignment: CDR1 SGHTA and CDR2 FQGNSA. CDR3 in DNA: TGTGCCAGCAGCTTACTCGGTGAGACCCAGTACTTC. It specifies CASSLLGETQYF.

The rearrangement uses TRBV7-9 and TRBJ1-2; 9 bases fit TRBD1. Germline values: CDR1 SEHNR, CDR2 FQNEAQ (reference sequence). The ends lost 4 bases at V and 4 bases at J; junction bases unmatched: 4. This CDR3 contains 14 residues. Here the CDR3 reads CASSSTGGGYGYTF. The CDR3 nucleotides read TGTGCCAGCAGCTCAACAGGGGGCGGCTATGGCTACACCTTC.

V gene TRBV4-2 combines with J gene TRBJ1-1, with TRBD1 as a possible D gene (5 bases). Germline V gene data show CDR1 as LGHNA and CDR2 as YNFKEQ. This CDR3 is built from 16 residues. V lost 4 bases, J lost 1 base, and 16 bases lay in between. The CDR3 nucleotides are TGTGCCAGCAGCCCCAATTATTTGACAGCGAACACTGAAGCTTTCTTT. This gives the protein CASSPNYLTANTEAFF.

The chain recombines TRBV19 with TRBJ2-5, with D perhaps matching TRBD1 (6 bases). The ends were cut back, 4 bases at V and 5 bases at J, with 14 bases in the middle. Germline assignment: CDR1 LNHDA and CDR2 SQIVND (reference sequence). This CDR3 region has 14 residues. The CDR3 loop is CASSKTRGEETQYF. The CDR3 DNA follows: TGTGCCAGTAGTAAAACCAGGGGTGAGGAGACCCAGTACTTC.

This chain links TRBV9 with TRBJ1-5; D is uncertain. Between the trimmed V and J ends, which lost 4 bases and 6 bases, there was a span of 14 bases. Germline V lookup: CDR1 SGDLS, CDR2 YYNGEE. This CDR3 contains 14 residues. The CDR3, as DNA: TGTGCCAGCAGCCCCTCACGGGGTGCTCAGCCCCAGCATTTT. It translates to CASSPSRGAQPQHF.

This chain uses TRBV18 with TRBJ2-3; D gene uncertain. The CDR3 is 14 amino acids. Trimming stripped 1 base from V and 6 bases from J, with 11 bases between. Germline V lookup: CDR1 KGHSH, CDR2 LQKENI. CDR3 protein: CASSPLGSSDTQYF. The CDR3 coding sequence is TGTGCCAGCTCACCACTCGGTAGTTCTGATACGCAGTATTTT.

The CDR3 region has the DNA TGCGCCAGCAGCCCCCGGCCGGGAAATGAGCAGTTCTTC. It codes for CASSPRPGNEQFF. The J gene is TRBJ2-1, the V gene TRBV5-1; tentatively, D is TRBD2 (5 bases). Trimming removed 4 bases at V and 7 bases at J, with 12 bases between. In germline, CDR1 is SGHRS, CDR2 YFSETQ. CDR3 length equals 13 residues. The whole variable domain, remainder taken from reference TRBV5-1 and TRBJ2-1, is KAGVTQTPRYLIKTRGQQVTLSCSPISGHRSVSWYQQTPGQGLQFLFEYFSETQRNKGNFPGRFSGRQFSNSRSEMNVSTLELGDSALYLCASSPRPGNEQFFGPGTRLTVL.

The J gene is TRBJ2-7, the V gene TRBV5-1; 8 nucleotides match TRBD2. Germline CDR1 SGHRS, CDR2 YFSETQ. V was clipped by 0 bases and J by 3 bases; unmatched bases: 8. The CDR3 runs 16 residues. This chain's CDR3 is CASSLVPSGFRYEQYF. CDR3 nucleotide sequence: TGCGCCAGCAGCTTGGTCCCTAGCGGGTTTCGCTACGAGCAGTACTTC.

The chain is built from TRBV19 and TRBJ2-3, with TRBD2 identical over 7 bases. This CDR3 spans 13 amino acids. The trim removed 5 bases at V and 9 bases at J, leaving 8 bases unmatched. Germline CDR1 LNHDA, CDR2 SQIVND (reference sequence). CDR3 coding DNA: TGTGCCAGTAGTCCCACCGGGAGGCTAACGCAGTATTTT. This sequence encodes CASSPTGRLTQYF.

The gene calls are TRBV3-1 (or the pseudogene TRBV3-2) and TRBJ2-6; 11 bases line up with TRBD1. The CDR3 is 18 residues long. J lost 0 bases, V lost 4 bases, and 5 bases had no gene match. Germline V gene sequence: CDR1 LGHDT, CDR2 YNNKEL (reference sequence). The CDR3 DNA follows: TGTGCCAGCAGCCTACGGACAGGGGGCTTCTCTGGGGCCAACGTCCTGACTTTC. Amino acids: CASSLRTGGFSGANVLTF.